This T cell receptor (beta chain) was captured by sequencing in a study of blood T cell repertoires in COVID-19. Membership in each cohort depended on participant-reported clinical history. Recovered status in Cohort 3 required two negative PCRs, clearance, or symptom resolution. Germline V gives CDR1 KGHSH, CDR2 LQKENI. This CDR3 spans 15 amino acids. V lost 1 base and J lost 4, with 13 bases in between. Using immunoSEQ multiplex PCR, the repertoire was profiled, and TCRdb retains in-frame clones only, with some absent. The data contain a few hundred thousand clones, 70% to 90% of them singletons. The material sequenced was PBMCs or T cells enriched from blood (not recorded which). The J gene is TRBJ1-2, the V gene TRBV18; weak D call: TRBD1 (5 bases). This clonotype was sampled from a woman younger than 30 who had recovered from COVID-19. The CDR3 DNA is TGTGCCAGCTCACCACGTGCTGGGGCATCCTATGGCTACACCTTC. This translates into CASSPRAGASYGYTF.